Sequencing of this TCR beta chain was carried out in a study of blood T cell repertoires in COVID-19. The wider study: Samples of COVID-19 (acute and convalescent) were obtained from the United States, Italy and Spain. The analysed material was cDNA or gDNA that came from T cells, B-cell-depleted T cells, or PBMCs.

Trimming stripped 4 bases from V and 1 base from J, with 11 bases between. The CDR3 sequence is 15 residues long. Germline lookup yields CDR1 MGHRA and CDR2 YSYEKL. Sequencing used immunoSEQ multiplex PCR; TCRdb keeps in-frame clones, though not all of them. The sample includes 95,000 to 100,000 clones, over 75% of them seen just once. The sequenced sample consisted of peripheral blood. The chain is built from TRBV4-1 and TRBJ2-1, with D possibly being TRBD2 (5 bases). This receptor was identified in a woman aged 25 to 39 with acute or convalescent COVID-19. The chain's CDR3 is CASSLAGLSYNEQFF. In DNA, the CDR3 is TGCGCCAGCAGCCTCGCGGGCCTTTCCTACAATGAGCAGTTCTTC.